The 29 T cell receptor beta chains in this list originate from one sample, sequenced in a study of blood T cell repertoires in COVID-19. The table came from immunoSEQ multiplex PCR; TCRdb's copy has only in-frame clones and leaves some out. This sample has approximately 390,000 clones; roughly 90% occur once, and the top ten carry approximately 6.2%. What was sequenced was peripheral blood. Receptor source: a young man with active or convalescent COVID-19.

CDR3 amino acids: CASTTGNEQFF. In nucleotides, the CDR3 is TGTGCCAGCACCACGGGGAATGAGCAGTTCTTC. The chain is built from TRBV6-5 and TRBJ2-1; maybe TRBD2 (5 bases). Germline loops: CDR1 MNHEY, CDR2 SVGAGI. The V end lost 7 bases, the J end lost 7 bases, and 8 bases lay between the germline ends. The CDR3 is made up of 11 amino acids.

This clone was found once. The gene calls are TRBV19 and TRBJ1-1; weak D call: TRBD1 (5 bases). CDR1 is LNHDA and CDR2 is SQIVND in the germline V gene (reference sequence). The CDR3 covers 14 residues. V gave up 5 bases and J gave up 0 bases, with 10 bases separating them. As DNA, the CDR3 is TGTGCCAGTAGTCAGGGTGGGATGAACACTGAAGCTTTCTTT. The encoded protein is CASSQGGMNTEAFF.

This clone was picked up one time. This chain connects TRBV24-1 to TRBJ2-5; 11 bases line up with TRBD1. CDR1 is KGHDR, CDR2 SFDVKD, per germline. The CDR3 is 16 amino acids. V shed 3 bases, J shed 4 bases, and the junction held 6 bases outside the gene matches. CDR3 protein: CATSDPGQGAGETQYF. The CDR3 coding sequence is TGTGCCACCAGTGATCCCGGACAGGGGGCTGGAGAGACCCAGTACTTC.

V gene TRBV2 combines with J gene TRBJ1-5; TRBD1 aligns across 7 bases. The CDR3 extends over 17 amino acids. V gave up 6 bases and J gave up 5 bases; unmatched junction bases: 16. Germline loops: CDR1 SNHLY, CDR2 FYNNEI. The CDR3: CASSENGRGILHQPQHF. The CDR3 nucleotides read TGTGCCAGCAGCGAAAATGGCAGGGGGATTCTCCATCAGCCCCAGCATTTT.

This clone showed up many times. This specimen includes other DNA sequences encoding the same CDR3. This chain links TRBV5-1 with TRBJ2-1; 11 positions agree with TRBD2. The CDR3 spans 14 residues. With V trimmed by 4 bases and J by 7 bases, 4 bases remained unmatched. Germline V gene lookup returns CDR1 SGHRS and CDR2 YFSETQ. CDR3 nucleotide sequence: TGCGCCAGCAGCAACCCTAGCGGGAGGAATGAGCAGTTCTTC. Encoded protein: CASSNPSGRNEQFF.

The chain has TRBV7-9 and TRBJ2-5; 9 nucleotides align to TRBD1. The ends lost 4 bases at V and 0 bases at J; junction bases unmatched: 6. This CDR3 has 16 residues. Germline CDR1 is SEHNR and CDR2 is FQNEAQ (reference sequence). CDR3 amino acids: CASSSRDREYQETQYF. The CDR3 nucleotides are TGTGCCAGCAGCTCCCGGGACAGGGAGTACCAAGAGACCCAGTACTTC.

This clone was picked up one time. The gene calls are TRBV4-2 and TRBJ2-3, with a possible D match to TRBD2 (6 bases). This CDR3 contains 15 residues. Trimming removed 4 bases at V and 3 bases at J, with 14 bases between. Germline CDR1 is LGHNA and CDR2 is YNFKEQ. The CDR3 protein is CASSRTMAGTDTQYF. In DNA, the CDR3 is TGTGCCAGCAGCCGGACTATGGCGGGTACAGATACGCAGTATTTT.

The genes are TRBV19 and TRBJ2-3, with TRBD2 identical over 7 bases. The CDR3 totals 14 residues. V shed 3 bases, J shed 3 bases, and the junction held 3 bases outside the gene matches. The V gene's germline CDR1 is LNHDA and CDR2 SQIVND (reference sequence). The CDR3 DNA reads TGTGCCAGTAGTATGGGCGGGAGAACAGATACGCAGTATTTT. This codes for CASSMGGRTDTQYF.

A note on this clone: Within the sample, other DNA sequences also encode this same CDR3. The V and J genes are TRBV24-1 and TRBJ2-3; 7 bases are shared with TRBD1. This CDR3 comprises 13 residues. V trimming: 10 bases; J trimming: 4 bases; junction bases outside the gene matches: 7. CDR1 is KGHDR and CDR2 is SFDVKD in the germline V gene. The CDR3 DNA sequence: TGTGCCACAAGCGAGGGGGCATCAGATACGCAGTATTTT. Translating gives CATSEGASDTQYF.

The chain combines TRBV27 with TRBJ2-3, with 12 bases identical to TRBD2. Trimming cost V 5 bases and J 2 bases; bases outside gene matches: 8. From germline, CDR1 is MNHEY and CDR2 SMNVEV (reference sequence). This CDR3 has 17 amino acids. The CDR3 is CASSPLGLAGLTDTQYF. The CDR3 coding sequence is TGTGCCAGCAGTCCCCTGGGACTAGCGGGCCTCACAGATACGCAGTATTTT.

This clone has a single count. The gene calls are TRBV29-1 and TRBJ1-1; no clear D gene. The V end lost 7 bases, the J end lost 1 base, and 7 bases lay between the germline ends. This CDR3 has 11 amino acids. Germline V lookup: CDR1 SQVTM, CDR2 ANQGSEA. This CDR3 reads CSAGRNTEAFF. The CDR3 DNA follows: TGCAGCGCAGGCCGGAACACTGAAGCTTTCTTT.

The chain is built from TRBV27 and TRBJ2-5, with no clear D. Germline V gene data show CDR1 as MNHEY and CDR2 as SMNVEV (reference sequence). The CDR3 sequence is 13 residues long. The ends were cut back, 5 bases at V and 4 bases at J, with 11 bases in the middle. The CDR3 loop is CASSKRSGETQYF. The CDR3 DNA sequence: TGTGCCAGCAGTAAGCGATCGGGAGAGACCCAGTACTTC.

V gene TRBV6-4 combines with J gene TRBJ2-3, with TRBD2 identical over 9 bases. Germline values: CDR1 MRHNA, CDR2 SNTAGT. J was trimmed by 6 bases and V by 3 bases; bases with no gene match: 7. There are 15 residues in the CDR3. The chain's CDR3 is CASSELAGYLDTQYF. Here the CDR3 DNA reads TGTGCCAGCAGTGAGCTAGCGGGATATCTGGATACGCAGTATTTT.

The genes are TRBV19 and TRBJ1-1, with 7 bases that match TRBD1. The junction had 8 bases not matched to a gene; V was cut back by 4 bases and J by 3 bases. The germline gives CDR1 LNHDA, CDR2 SQIVND (reference sequence). The CDR3 has 15 residues. Here the CDR3 reads CASSTEGALDTEAFF. The CDR3 nucleotides read TGTGCCAGTAGTACCGAGGGGGCTCTGGACACTGAAGCTTTCTTT.

This chain uses TRBV28 with TRBJ1-6, with 7 nucleotides matching TRBD1. CDR1 and CDR2 (germline): MDHEN, SYDVKM. CDR3 size: 15 residues. The junction had 3 bases not matched to a gene; V was cut back by 6 bases and J by 1 base. CDR3 nucleotides: TGTGCCAGCAGGTCACAGGGGTCCTATAATTCACCCCTCCACTTT. Translation: CASRSQGSYNSPLHF.

The rearrangement joins TRBV7-9 to TRBJ2-1, with no clear D. Trimming left V 2 bases short and J 6 bases short, with 5 bases between. The CDR3 has 12 residues. Per the germline V gene, CDR1 is SEHNR and CDR2 is FQNEAQ (reference sequence). The CDR3 bases are TGTGCCAGCAGCTTAAGGAGCAATGAGCAGTTCTTC. Translating it yields CASSLRSNEQFF.

In this sample, this clone turned up a few times. The rearrangement joins TRBV21-1 to TRBJ1-5. TRBV21-1 is termed a pseudogene. CDR3 length equals 14 residues. The CDR3 nucleotides are TGTGCCAGCAGCAAAGAGATCCATAGCCTCCCCCAGCATTTT. This sequence encodes CASSKEIHSLPQHF.

This clone was counted only a few times. This rearrangement joins TRBV7-9 to TRBJ2-7; 9 positions match TRBD2. This CDR3 has 17 residues. Looked up from germline, CDR1 is SEHNR and CDR2 is FQNEAQ (reference sequence). The J segment lost 0 bases and the V segment lost 5 bases, leaving 11 bases of the junction unmatched. The CDR3 DNA reads as TGTGCCAGCAGCCCACAGCCCGGGCGGGAGGGCTCCTACGAGCAGTACTTC. Amino acid sequence: CASSPQPGREGSYEQYF.

The V gene is TRBV2, the J gene TRBJ1-1; 7 bases match TRBD1. The CDR3 is made up of 12 amino acids. The ends lost 5 bases at V and 11 bases at J; junction bases unmatched: 8. Germline V gives CDR1 SNHLY, CDR2 FYNNEI. CDR3 region: CASSSRQGRAFF. Here the CDR3 DNA reads TGTGCCAGCAGTTCCAGACAGGGTCGGGCTTTCTTT.

In its sample, this clone was seen once. The CDR3 loop is CASSLLTSGYNEQFF. CDR3 sequence (DNA): TGTGCCAGCAGCTTGCTAACTAGCGGCTACAATGAGCAGTTCTTC. This chain uses TRBV5-4 with TRBJ2-1; the match to TRBD2 covers 8 bases. The germline gives CDR1 SGHNT, CDR2 YYREEE (reference sequence). The CDR3 is made up of 15 amino acids. The trim removed 1 base at V and 3 bases at J, leaving 3 bases unmatched.

This clone was counted between two and nine times. The chain couples TRBV19 to TRBJ2-1; 7 positions match TRBD2. Germline lookup yields CDR1 LNHDA and CDR2 SQIVND (reference sequence). The CDR3 loop spans 13 amino acids. V lost 8 bases and J lost 8; bases outside the gene matches: 9. CDR3 region: CASLRKGGDEQFF. In DNA, the CDR3 is TGTGCCAGTCTACGCAAGGGAGGGGATGAGCAGTTCTTC.

V is TRBV7-2 and J is TRBJ1-1, with D hard to call. Deletions cut 1 base from V and 1 base from J, with 7 bases between. Germline V lookup: CDR1 SGHTA, CDR2 FQGNSA. This CDR3 has 14 amino acids. The CDR3 region is CASSLGQANTEAFF. The DNA of the CDR3 is TGTGCCAGCAGCTTAGGGCAGGCGAACACTGAAGCTTTCTTT. Using reference TRBV7-2 and TRBJ1-1 for the parts outside the CDR3, the full variable domain is GAGVSQSPSNKVTEKGKDVELRCDPISGHTALYWYRQSLGQGLEFLIYFQGNSAPDKSGLPSDRFSAERTGGSVSTLTIQRTQQEDSAVYLCASSLGQANTEAFFGQGTRLTVV.

This chain connects TRBV6-2 or TRBV6-3 to TRBJ1-5, with D maybe TRBD1 (6 bases). The CDR3 extends over 16 amino acids. Germline V gene lookup returns CDR1 MNHEY and CDR2 SVGEGT. V lost 4 bases to trimming and J lost 0 bases, with 13 bases between them. CDR3 nucleotides: TGTGCCAGCAGTTGGGGGGGGCGGGCTAGCAATCAGCCCCAGCATTTT. This codes for CASSWGGRASNQPQHF.

The rearrangement links TRBV3-1 (or the pseudogene TRBV3-2) to TRBJ2-4, with TRBD2 matching over 7 bases. Germline lookup yields CDR1 LGHDT and CDR2 YNNKEL (reference sequence). Trimming removed 4 bases from V and 8 bases from J; junction bases left unmatched: 11. The CDR3 consists of 15 residues. CDR3 coding DNA: TGTGCCAGCAGCCGGGGAGGGCGGGCCTGGGACATTCAGTACTTC. This translates into CASSRGGRAWDIQYF.

The chain combines TRBV6-6 with TRBJ1-2; D perhaps matches TRBD1 (6 bases). CDR3 length: 13 amino acids. Germline lookup yields CDR1 MNHNY and CDR2 SVGAGI (reference sequence). Trimming shortened V by 6 bases and J by 4 bases, and 12 bases separated the two germline ends. The CDR3 sequence is CASRLGQSYGYTF. The CDR3 nucleotides are TGTGCCAGCAGACTTGGACAGTCCTATGGCTACACCTTC.

The rearrangement joins TRBV7-9 to TRBJ2-2, with TRBD2 identical over 13 bases. Germline CDR1 SEHNR, CDR2 FQNEAQ (reference sequence). This CDR3 has 17 residues. The J segment lost 6 bases and the V segment lost 5 bases, leaving 9 bases of the junction unmatched. The CDR3 DNA reads as TGTGCCAGCAGCAAAGGACTAGCGGGAGATTCGCCCGGGGAGCTGTTTTTT. The encoded protein is CASSKGLAGDSPGELFF.

The chain combines TRBV5-1 with TRBJ2-1; D uncertain. V lost 0 bases and J 2 bases, leaving 6 bases between the germline ends. Germline loops: CDR1 SGHRS, CDR2 YFSETQ. The CDR3 runs to 14 residues. CDR3 loop: CASSLVGAYNEQFF. DNA of the CDR3: TGCGCCAGCAGCTTGGTTGGAGCCTACAATGAGCAGTTCTTC.

V gene TRBV28 combines with J gene TRBJ2-7, with 8 bases that match TRBD2. Looked up from germline, CDR1 is MDHEN and CDR2 is SYDVKM. The CDR3 sequence is 13 residues long. J gave up 7 bases and V 5 bases, and 7 bases lay outside the gene matches. The DNA of the CDR3 is TGTGCCAGCAGTGGCCCGGGAGGGGATGAGCAGTACTTC. This gives the protein CASSGPGGDEQYF.

V is TRBV28 and J is TRBJ1-4, with 9 bases matching TRBD1. The V gene end was trimmed by 0 bases and the J gene end by 5 bases; junction bases not matched to a gene: 4. The CDR3 length is 16 residues. Germline V gene lookup returns CDR1 MDHEN and CDR2 SYDVKM. CDR3 in amino acids: CASSLWRTGANEKLFF. The CDR3 DNA is TGTGCCAGCAGTTTATGGCGGACAGGGGCGAATGAAAAACTGTTTTTT. Looking up the rest from reference TRBV28 and TRBJ1-4 gives the full variable domain: DVKVTQSSRYLVKRTGEKVFLECVQDMDHENMFWYRQDPGLGLRLIYFSYDVKMKEKGDIPEGYSVSREKKERFSLILESASTNQTSMYLCASSLWRTGANEKLFFGSGTQLSVL.